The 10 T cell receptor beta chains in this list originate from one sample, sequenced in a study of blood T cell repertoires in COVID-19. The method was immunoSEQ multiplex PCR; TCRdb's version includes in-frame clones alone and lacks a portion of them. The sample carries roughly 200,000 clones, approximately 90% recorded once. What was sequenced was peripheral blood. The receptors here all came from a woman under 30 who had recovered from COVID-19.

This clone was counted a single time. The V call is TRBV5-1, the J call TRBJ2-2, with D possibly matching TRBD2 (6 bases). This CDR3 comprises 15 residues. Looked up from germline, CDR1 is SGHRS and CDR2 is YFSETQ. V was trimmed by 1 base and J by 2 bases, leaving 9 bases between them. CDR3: CASSLWGLNTGELFF. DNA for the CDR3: TGCGCCAGCAGCTTGTGGGGACTTAACACCGGGGAGCTGTTTTTT. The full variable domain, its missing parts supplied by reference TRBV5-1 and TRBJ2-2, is KAGVTQTPRYLIKTRGQQVTLSCSPISGHRSVSWYQQTPGQGLQFLFEYFSETQRNKGNFPGRFSGRQFSNSRSEMNVSTLELGDSALYLCASSLWGLNTGELFFGEGSRLTVL.

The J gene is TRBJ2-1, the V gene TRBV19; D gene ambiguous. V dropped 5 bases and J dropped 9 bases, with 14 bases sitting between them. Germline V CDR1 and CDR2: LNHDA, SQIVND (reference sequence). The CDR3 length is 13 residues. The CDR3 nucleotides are TGTGCCAGTAGTCCACTTCTGTCGAGTGAGCAGTTCTTC. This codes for CASSPLLSSEQFF.

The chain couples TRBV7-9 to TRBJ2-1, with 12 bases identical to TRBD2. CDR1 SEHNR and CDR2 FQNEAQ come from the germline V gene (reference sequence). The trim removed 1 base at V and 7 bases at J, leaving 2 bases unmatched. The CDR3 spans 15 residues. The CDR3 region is CASSLVGLAGNEQFF. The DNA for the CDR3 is TGTGCCAGCAGCTTAGTCGGACTAGCGGGGAATGAGCAGTTCTTC.

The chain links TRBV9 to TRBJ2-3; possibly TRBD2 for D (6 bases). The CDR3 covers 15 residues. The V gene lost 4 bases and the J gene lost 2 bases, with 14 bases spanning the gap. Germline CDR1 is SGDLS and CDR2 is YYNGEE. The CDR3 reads CASSSTTGVTDTQYF. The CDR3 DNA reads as TGTGCCAGCAGCTCGACGACGGGGGTCACAGATACGCAGTATTTT. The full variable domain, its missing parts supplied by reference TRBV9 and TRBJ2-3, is DSGVTQTPKHLITATGQRVTLRCSPRSGDLSVYWYQQSLDQGLQFLIQYYNGEERAKGNILERFSAQQFPDLHSELNLSSLELGDSALYFCASSSTTGVTDTQYFGPGTRLTVL.

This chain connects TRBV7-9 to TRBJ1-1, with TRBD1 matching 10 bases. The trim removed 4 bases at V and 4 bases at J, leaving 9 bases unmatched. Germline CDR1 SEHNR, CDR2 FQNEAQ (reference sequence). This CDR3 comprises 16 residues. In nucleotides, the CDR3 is TGTGCCAGCAGCTCCCCTCCGGACAGGGGGGGCACTGAAGCTTTCTTT. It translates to CASSSPPDRGGTEAFF.

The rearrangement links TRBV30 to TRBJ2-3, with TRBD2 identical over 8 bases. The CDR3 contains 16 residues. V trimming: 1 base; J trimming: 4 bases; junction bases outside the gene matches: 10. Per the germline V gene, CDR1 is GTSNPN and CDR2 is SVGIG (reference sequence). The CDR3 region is CAWSGGAGGTADTQYF. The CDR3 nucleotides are TGTGCCTGGAGTGGTGGGGCGGGAGGTACGGCAGATACGCAGTATTTT.

The CDR3 loop reads CASSPLTGGGFNEQFF. DNA of the CDR3: TGTGCCAGCAGCCCCCTCACAGGGGGCGGTTTCAATGAGCAGTTCTTC. The rearrangement uses TRBV7-9 and TRBJ2-1; 9 bases align to TRBD1. Germline assignment: CDR1 SEHNR and CDR2 FQNEAQ (reference sequence). CDR3 length equals 16 residues. V lost 5 bases to trimming and J lost 6 bases; unmatched junction nucleotides: 11. Filled out from reference TRBV7-9 and TRBJ2-1, the complete variable domain reads DTGVSQNPRHKITKRGQNVTFRCDPISEHNRLYWYRQTLGQGPEFLTYFQNEAQLEKSRLLSDRFSAERPKGSFSTLEIQRTEQGDSAMYLCASSPLTGGGFNEQFFGPGTRLTVL.

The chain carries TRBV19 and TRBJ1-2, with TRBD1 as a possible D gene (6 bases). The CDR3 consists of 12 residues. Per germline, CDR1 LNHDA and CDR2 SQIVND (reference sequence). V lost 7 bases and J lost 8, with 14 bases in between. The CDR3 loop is CASTPGEGGYTF. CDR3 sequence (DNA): TGTGCCAGTACACCAGGGGAAGGGGGCTACACCTTC.

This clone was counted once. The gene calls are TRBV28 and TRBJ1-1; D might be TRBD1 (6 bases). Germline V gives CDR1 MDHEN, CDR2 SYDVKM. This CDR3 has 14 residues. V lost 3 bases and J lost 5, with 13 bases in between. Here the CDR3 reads CASSLAGARTEAFF. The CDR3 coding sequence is TGTGCCAGCAGTTTGGCGGGGGCTAGGACTGAAGCTTTCTTT.

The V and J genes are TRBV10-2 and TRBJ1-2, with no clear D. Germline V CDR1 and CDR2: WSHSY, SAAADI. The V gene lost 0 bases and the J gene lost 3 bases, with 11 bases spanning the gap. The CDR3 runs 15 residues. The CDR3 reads CASSESEGYYYGYTF. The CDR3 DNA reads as TGCGCCAGCAGTGAGTCGGAGGGATACTACTATGGCTACACCTTC.